This entry lists 19 T cell receptor beta chains sequenced from one sample in a study of cytomegalovirus exposure and HLA in healthy donors. PCR was performed using 60 Vbeta and 13 Jbeta primers. Libraries were prepared by immunoSEQ multiplex PCR; TCRdb keeps only in-frame clonotypes and omits some of them. The sample comprises 180,000 or so clones, about 79% of which are singletons, and 1.5% to 2% rests with the top ten. Sequenced material: PBMCs. Every receptor here comes from a man in his late teens or twenties in good health and CMV-seronegative.

This clone appeared once. In DNA form, the CDR3 reads TGCAGGCCCCGCGGGGAGGAGACCCAGTACTTC. Translated: CRPRGEETQYF. This chain links TRBV20-1 with TRBJ2-5; D possibly corresponds to TRBD2 (6 bases). Germline values: CDR1 DFQATT, CDR2 SNEGSKA (reference sequence). The CDR3 runs to 11 residues.

The rearrangement joins TRBV27 to TRBJ2-7, with TRBD2 matching over 11 bases. Trimming at V came to 1 base and at J to 5 bases, leaving 10 bases not matched to a gene. Germline V gives CDR1 MNHEY, CDR2 SMNVEV (reference sequence). The CDR3 is 17 amino acids. DNA for the CDR3: TGTGCCAGCAGTTTATTTGGAAGACTAGCGGGGAACCACGAGCAGTACTTC. As protein: CASSLFGRLAGNHEQYF.

The rearrangement joins TRBV19 to TRBJ1-6; possible D gene TRBD1, 5 bases. This CDR3 comprises 13 residues. Germline CDR1 LNHDA, CDR2 SQIVND (reference sequence). The germline V and J ends were trimmed by 7 bases and 12 bases, with 16 bases remaining between them. The CDR3 region has the DNA TGTGCCAGTACCCCTAGCGGGGGAGGACCCCTCCACTTT. Translating it yields CASTPSGGGPLHF.

This chain connects TRBV7-8 to TRBJ2-5; D is perhaps TRBD2 (6 bases). Germline V CDR1 and CDR2: SGHVS, FQNEAQ. The CDR3 contains 13 residues. With 7 bases removed from V and 2 bases from J, the gap between germline ends came to 11 bases. The CDR3 protein is CASTQTSQETQYF. The CDR3 nucleotides are TGTGCCAGCACCCAGACTAGTCAAGAGACCCAGTACTTC.

The rearrangement joins TRBV9 to TRBJ2-5; a possible D gene is TRBD2 (6 bases). In germline, CDR1 is SGDLS, CDR2 YYNGEE. The CDR3 runs 16 residues. The ends were cut back, 0 bases at V and 2 bases at J, with 14 bases in the middle. The CDR3 nucleotides are TGTGCCAGCAGCGTAGGGGCAGGGAGGATTCAAGAGACCCAGTACTTC. This codes for CASSVGAGRIQETQYF.

This clone was found a few times. This chain links TRBV7-8 with TRBJ1-1; TRBD1 aligns across 7 bases. The V and J ends lost 5 bases and 1 base, in that order; junction bases with no gene match: 10. The CDR3 contains 16 residues. Germline V CDR1 and CDR2: SGHVS, FQNEAQ. In DNA form, the CDR3 reads TGTGCCAGCAGCAACCGGGACAGACAAAAGAACACTGAAGCTTTCTTT. Encoded protein: CASSNRDRQKNTEAFF.

The rearrangement joins TRBV9 to TRBJ2-1, with 9 bases matching TRBD1. The CDR3 covers 14 residues. With V trimmed by 4 bases and J by 7 bases, 6 bases remained unmatched. In germline, CDR1 is SGDLS, CDR2 YYNGEE. This CDR3 is CASSSGTGMNEQFF. The CDR3 DNA reads TGTGCCAGCAGCTCCGGGACAGGGATGAATGAGCAGTTCTTC.

The J gene is TRBJ2-5, the V gene TRBV29-1; 7 bases fit TRBD1. Trimming at V came to 7 bases and at J to 4 bases, leaving 9 bases not matched to a gene. The CDR3 runs to 13 residues. CDR1 and CDR2 (germline): SQVTM, ANQGSEA. CDR3: CSGSQQGIETQYF. DNA of the CDR3: TGCAGCGGATCACAACAGGGGATAGAGACCCAGTACTTC.

This clone was picked up one time. The CDR3 DNA reads as TGTGCCAGCAGTTTATGGGGCGGGACTTACGAGCAGTACTTC. It translates to CASSLWGGTYEQYF. The chain couples TRBV28 to TRBJ2-7, with D possibly TRBD2 on 6 matching bases. This CDR3 contains 14 residues. Germline CDR1 is MDHEN and CDR2 is SYDVKM. The ends were cut back, 0 bases at V and 4 bases at J, with 10 bases in the middle. The variable domain in full, with the rest retrieved from reference TRBV28 and TRBJ2-7, is DVKVTQSSRYLVKRTGEKVFLECVQDMDHENMFWYRQDPGLGLRLIYFSYDVKMKEKGDIPEGYSVSREKKERFSLILESASTNQTSMYLCASSLWGGTYEQYFGPGTRLTVT.

This chain uses TRBV27 with TRBJ2-1; D not certain. Germline assignment: CDR1 MNHEY and CDR2 SMNVEV (reference sequence). Trimming took 4 bases from V and 3 from J, leaving 10 bases between them. The CDR3 has 14 residues. The CDR3 DNA sequence: TGTGCCAGCAGTTACACAAATCTCTACAATGAGCAGTTCTTC. It codes for CASSYTNLYNEQFF.

The rearrangement uses TRBV5-1 and TRBJ2-2; the match to TRBD1 covers 10 bases. CDR3 size: 15 residues. J was trimmed by 7 bases and V by 3 bases; bases with no gene match: 6. Germline V CDR1 and CDR2: SGHRS, YFSETQ. In DNA, the CDR3 is TGCGCCAGCAGCTCGACGACAGGGGGCCTCGGGGAGCTGTTTTTT. Protein product: CASSSTTGGLGELFF.

This sequence joins TRBV6-5 and TRBJ2-5, with 7 bases aligning to TRBD2. With V trimmed by 6 bases and J by 5 bases, 6 bases remained unmatched. CDR3 length equals 13 residues. The germline gives CDR1 MNHEY, CDR2 SVGAGI. The CDR3 DNA reads TGTGCCAGCAGGCGGGGGATAACGGAGACCCAGTACTTC. This encodes CASRRGITETQYF.

The chain links TRBV6-6 to TRBJ2-2, with D uncertain. Per germline, CDR1 MNHNY and CDR2 SVGAGI (reference sequence). The V end lost 2 bases, the J end lost 6 bases, and 4 bases lay between the germline ends. CDR3 length: 12 residues. The CDR3 protein is CASSYSAGELFF. CDR3 sequence (DNA): TGTGCCAGCAGTTACAGCGCCGGGGAGCTGTTTTTT.

V usage is TRBV5-3 and J usage is TRBJ2-7; the match to TRBD2 covers 11 bases. Being an ORF, TRBV5-3 has a function that is uncertain. The CDR3 contains 16 residues. V lost 0 bases to trimming and J lost 3 bases; unmatched junction nucleotides: 5. The CDR3 region is CARSLALGLAGYEQYF. CDR3 bases: TGTGCCAGAAGCTTGGCGCTAGGACTAGCGGGCTACGAGCAGTACTTC.

The genes are TRBV7-9 and TRBJ2-3, with TRBD1 matching 7 bases. Germline V lookup: CDR1 SEHNR, CDR2 FQNEAQ (reference sequence). The length of the CDR3 is 14 residues. Losses at the gene ends were 4 bases for V and 2 bases for J; bases not matched to a gene: 3. The CDR3 reads CASSSGQYTDTQYF. The CDR3 nucleotides read TGTGCCAGCAGCTCGGGACAGTACACAGATACGCAGTATTTT.

The chain is built from TRBV9 and TRBJ2-7; D may be TRBD2 (5 bases). V was clipped by 0 bases and J by 5 bases, with 9 bases between them. The CDR3 loop spans 13 amino acids. Per the germline V gene, CDR1 is SGDLS and CDR2 is YYNGEE. The chain's CDR3 is CASSVDYGNEQYF. In DNA form, the CDR3 reads TGTGCCAGCAGCGTAGATTACGGGAACGAGCAGTACTTC.

This chain links TRBV13 with TRBJ2-5; perhaps TRBD2 as D (6 bases). V lost 5 bases and J 5 bases, leaving 15 bases between the germline ends. This CDR3 has 14 amino acids. The germline V gene encodes CDR1 PRHDT and CDR2 FYEKMQ (reference sequence). CDR3 amino acids: CASSPRDRGETQYF. CDR3 nucleotides: TGTGCCAGCAGCCCGCGGGACCGGGGGGAGACCCAGTACTTC.

The rearrangement uses TRBV19 and TRBJ1-1, with TRBD1 identical over 11 bases. CDR1 and CDR2 (germline): LNHDA, SQIVND (reference sequence). The V segment lost 7 bases and the J segment 3 bases; nucleotides outside the gene matches: 13. CDR3 length: 17 amino acids. The DNA for the CDR3 is TGTGCCAGTAATAACGGCCCGGGACAGGGGGTTTACACTGAAGCTTTCTTT. Protein: CASNNGPGQGVYTEAFF.

The chain couples TRBV4-1 to TRBJ2-7; TRBD2 matches 9 bases. The germline gives CDR1 MGHRA, CDR2 YSYEKL. J gave up 5 bases and V 1 base, and 12 bases lay outside the gene matches. This CDR3 has 17 amino acids. The CDR3 sequence is CASSQAGSGGPRHEQYF. In DNA, the CDR3 is TGCGCCAGCAGCCAAGCGGGTAGCGGGGGTCCTAGGCACGAGCAGTACTTC.